The rows below give T cell receptor beta chains drawn from one sample of a study of vaccination effects on CD4 cells after COVID-19. Antigen specificity for these receptors is unknown. TCRdb's copy holds only in-frame clones and misses some; the assay was immunoSEQ multiplex PCR. The sample consists of tens of thousands of clones, roughly four fifths of them appearing once. The source material was CD4+ T cells from PBMCs cultured without peptide, sampled after COVID-19 vaccination. Receptor source: a human donor who had a prior SARS-CoV-2 infection. Each CDR3 is given with its conserved first and last residue. The D gene is left open where the match is weak. Rows give clone size only sometimes, using once, few, many, or a class for an expanded clone.

v_gene	d_gene	j_gene	abundance	CDR3aa	CDR3nt
TRBV20-1	.	TRBJ2-3	few	CSQRAGDTQYF	TGCAGCCAACGTGCCGGGGATACGCAGTATTTT
TRBV29-1	TRBD2	TRBJ2-1	.	CSVRTSGAHNEQFF	TGCAGCGTTCGGACTAGCGGGGCCCACAATGAGCAGTTCTTC
TRBV2	TRBD2	TRBJ2-3	.	CASSDPFVVAGGPDTQYF	TGTGCCAGCAGTGACCCGTTTGTAGTAGCGGGGGGGCCAGATACGCAGTATTTT
TRBV6-5	.	TRBJ1-4	.	CASSYSDGTNEKLFF	TGTGCCAGCAGTTACAGTGATGGTACTAATGAAAAACTGTTTTTT
TRBV19	.	TRBJ1-2	once	CASKQELANYGYTF	TGTGCCAGTAAACAGGAATTGGCTAACTATGGCTACACCTTC
TRBV9	.	TRBJ2-1	few	CASSREGDSYNEQFF	TGTGCCAGCAGCCGAGAGGGGGACTCCTACAATGAGCAGTTCTTC
TRBV7-2	.	TRBJ2-3	once	CASSPPSTDTQYF	TGTGCCAGCAGCCCCCCCAGCACAGATACGCAGTATTTT
TRBV7-3	TRBD2	TRBJ2-1	once	CASSAGTSGLYNEQFF	TGTGCCAGCAGCGCCGGGACTAGCGGGCTTTACAATGAGCAGTTCTTC
TRBV27	.	TRBJ1-2	.	CASSPTGALLNYGYTF	TGTGCCAGCAGTCCAACAGGAGCCCTACTTAACTATGGCTACACCTTC
TRBV27	TRBD1	TRBJ1-2	few	CASRALGTGFYGYTF	TGTGCCAGCAGGGCCCTAGGGACAGGGTTTTATGGCTACACCTTC
TRBV5-8	TRBD1	TRBJ2-5	.	CASSLGQGNQETQYF	TGTGCCAGCAGCTTGGGACAGGGAAACCAAGAGACCCAGTACTTC
TRBV5-4	.	TRBJ1-2	.	CASSPVQGSYTF	TGTGCCAGCAGCCCAGTACAGGGAAGCTACACCTTC
TRBV5-1	TRBD2	TRBJ2-1	.	CASSSLAGSYNEQFF	TGCGCCAGCAGCTCCCTAGCGGGGTCCTACAATGAGCAGTTCTTC
TRBV18	TRBD2	TRBJ2-2	.	CASSRGLAGVSGELFF	TGTGCCAGCTCCCGGGGACTAGCGGGAGTTTCCGGGGAGCTGTTTTTT
TRBV9	.	TRBJ2-7	medium-sized	CASSAGSWSYEQYF	TGTGCCAGCAGCGCCGGGAGTTGGTCCTACGAGCAGTACTTC
TRBV7-9	.	TRBJ2-2	few	CASSFSTGGPEELFF	TGTGCCAGCAGCTTTTCCACGGGGGGCCCCGAGGAGCTGTTTTTT
TRBV3-1/TRBV3-2	.	TRBJ1-1	.	CASSQETYTEAFF	TGTGCCAGCAGCCAAGAGACGTACACTGAAGCTTTCTTT
TRBV7-3	.	TRBJ2-1	few	CASSLWGRGENEQFF	TGTGCCAGCAGCTTATGGGGCCGCGGGGAGAATGAGCAGTTCTTC
TRBV6-5	TRBD2	TRBJ2-5	.	CASTPGGGMETQYF	TGTGCCAGCACCCCTGGGGGGGGTATGGAGACCCAGTACTTC
TRBV6-5	.	TRBJ2-1	.	CASSYSLNNEQFF	TGTGCCAGCAGTTACTCTCTAAACAATGAGCAGTTCTTC
TRBV5-4	.	TRBJ1-1	few	CASSAILKGTEAFF	TGTGCCAGCAGCGCCATACTTAAAGGCACTGAAGCTTTCTTT
TRBV24-1	TRBD2	TRBJ2-1	.	CATSDTGLAGEYNEQFF	TGTGCCACCAGTGATACGGGACTAGCGGGAGAGTACAATGAGCAGTTCTTC
TRBV4-2	TRBD2	TRBJ2-2	.	CASSQEAGGASNTGELFF	TGTGCCAGCAGCCAAGAAGCGGGAGGGGCATCAAACACCGGGGAGCTGTTTTTT
TRBV19	.	TRBJ1-5	once	CASSIAAPPQPQHF	TGTGCCAGTAGTATAGCGGCCCCGCCTCAGCCCCAGCATTTT
TRBV5-1	.	TRBJ1-2	few	CASSPDGPGSGGYTF	TGCGCCAGCAGCCCCGACGGACCAGGGTCGGGTGGCTACACCTTC
TRBV20-1	.	TRBJ1-1	.	CSARVDTEAFF	TGCAGTGCTAGAGTCGACACTGAAGCTTTCTTT
TRBV5-1	TRBD2	TRBJ2-7	.	CASSTGLAGPYEQYF	TGCGCCAGCAGTACGGGACTAGCGGGACCCTACGAGCAGTACTTC
TRBV24-1	TRBD2	TRBJ2-2	.	CATRTSGRGQSGELFF	TGTGCCACCAGGACTAGCGGGAGGGGTCAGTCCGGGGAGCTGTTTTTT
TRBV7-2	TRBD2	TRBJ2-7	.	CASSWSGTRREQYF	TGTGCCAGCAGCTGGTCCGGGACTAGAAGGGAGCAGTACTTC
TRBV7-9	TRBD1	TRBJ1-4	.	CASSLGDRAEKLFF	TGTGCCAGCAGCTTAGGTGACAGGGCTGAAAAACTGTTTTTT
TRBV11-3	.	TRBJ2-7	.	CASSPRGGNYEQYF	TGTGCCAGCAGCCCCCGTGGGGGGAACTACGAGCAGTACTTC